This T cell receptor (beta chain) was recovered during a study of T-cell reconstitution after alpha-beta-depleted transplantation in children (dated by TCRdb to about 2016). General notes on the study: The study quantitatively tracked T-cell immune reconstitution after TCRalphabeta/CD19-depleted allogeneic hematopoietic cell transplantation in children using TCR repertoire profiling. Paper-wide results and their limitations: Apparently early alphabetaT-cell count recovery about two months after transplant reportedly relied on only several hundred rapidly expanded clones derived from non-depleted graft cells. The frequencies of hyperexpanded clones fell over the following months, and after one year, T-cell counts and TCRbeta diversity were mostly attributed to newly produced T cells. In some patients, the high TCRbeta diversity seen at day 60 was put down to recipient T cells and intrathymic progenitors that had survived conditioning.

The trim is 6 bases for V and 3 bases for J, with a gap of 14 bases between the germline ends. CDR1 and CDR2, looked up from the germline V gene, are MNHNS and SASEGT. From cysteine to phenylalanine, the CDR3 is 14 amino acids long. Just the 42-base CDR3 DNA is kept, in frame starting at base 1. This specimen's treatment or condition label, interpreted: allogeneic hematopoietic cell transplantation with graft depleted of TCRalphabeta T cells and CD19 B cells. Transplant recipients were children who received TCRalphabeta/CD19-depleted allogeneic hematopoietic cell grafts. Libraries were made using PCR. Sequencing was performed on an Illumina HiSeq 2500. TCR library preparation used molecular barcoding, with unique molecular identifiers applied to normalize quantification of the TCRbeta repertoire. The public reads were reanalyzed by TCRdb: fastp trimming at Q25, MiXCR alignment, in-frame beta chains only. CDR3 protein sequences are deduplicated, and each keeps its most common genes and DNA. This sample has about 610,000 distinct CDR3 sequences in its table, and over 25% of those were observed once. The leading ten clones occupy 36% of the sample.

Concerning this clonotype itself: Its antigen is unknown. Per-base quality was not reported, and no clone a single base away is much larger than it.

The V and J segments used are TRBV6-1 and TRBJ2-5; the best D guess is TRBD2, with 6 bases matching. This receptor was obtained from a boy in the first two years of life with Wiskott-Aldrich syndrome, due to receive a stem cell transplant. The starting material was PBMCs, obtained before TCRalphabeta/CD19-depleted stem cell transplant. The DNA is as follows: TGTGCCAGCAGCCTCGCGCGGGGCAAAGAGACCCAGTACTTC. This encodes CASSLARGKETQYF.